These T cell receptor beta chains were read from a single sample in a study of T cell repertoires in cytomegalovirus infection. TCRdb recomputed calls from the reads with MiXCR, one row per CDR3 protein. The table has a few hundred thousand distinct CDR3 sequences, around 25% seen once; the top ten hold about 14%. No antigens are known for them. Sequenced material: cultured PBMCs, taken from culture after CMV antigen stimulation. The receptors here all came from a human donor in good health (CMV status not recorded). Some clones in this sample may be carry-over from other donors' samples. Each CDR3 is given with its conserved first and last residue. The D gene is left open where the match is weak. Some rows mark clone size as missing; the rest say once, few, many or name a class of expanded clone.

TRBD1,TRBV19,TRBJ1-2,NA,14,TGTGCCAGTAGCCGTTTGGGACAGGGATATGACTACACCTTC,CASSRLGQGYDYTF
NA,TRBV7-2,TRBJ2-5,many,13,TGTGCCAGCAGCTTAGCTGCAAAAGAGACCCAGTACTTC,CASSLAAKETQYF
NA,TRBV6-1,TRBJ1-2,NA,15,TGTGCCAGCACCCCCGCGTATTTCCGGAACTATGGCTACACCTTC,CASTPAYFRNYGYTF
NA,TRBV20-1,TRBJ2-2,NA,14,TGCAGTGCTCTCCGACAGGACAGAACCGGGGAGCTGTTTTTT,CSALRQDRTGELFF
NA,TRBV7-9,TRBJ2-2,NA,14,TGTGCCAGCAGCTTCGGACCGTCCACCGGGGAGCTGTTTTTT,CASSFGPSTGELFF
TRBD2,TRBV7-2,TRBJ2-1,NA,13,TGTGCCAGCAGCCCAAGGGGAGGGGAAATTGAGTTCTTC,CASSPRGGEIEFF
NA,TRBV11-2,TRBJ2-2,NA,14,TGTGCCAGCAGTAGTCAAGGAGCCACCGGGGAGCTGTTTTTT,CASSSQGATGELFF
TRBD1,TRBV7-6,TRBJ2-5,NA,15,TGTGCCAGCAGCTTAGTCGGGACAGCCCAAGAGACCCAGTGCTTC,CASSLVGTAQETQCF
NA,TRBV2,TRBJ2-2,NA,13,TGTGCCAGCAGCCCACAGAACACCGGGGAGCTGTTTTTT,CASSPQNTGELFF
NA,TRBV19,TRBJ2-1,NA,13,TGTGCCAGTAAGCCAGCGCGTTACAATGAGCAGTTCTTC,CASKPARYNEQFF
NA,TRBV19,TRBJ1-2,NA,14,TGTGCCAGTAATCCAAGGAGGGATAACTATGGCTACACCTTC,CASNPRRDNYGYTF
TRBD2,TRBV7-2,TRBJ2-1,many,15,TGTGCCAGCAGCTTTCGGCGGGGGGACTACAATGAGCAGTTCTTC,CASSFRRGDYNEQFF
TRBD1,TRBV4-1,TRBJ1-2,few,17,TGCGCCAGCAGCCAAAATCAAAGACAGGGCCGACTCTATGGCTACACCTTC,CASSQNQRQGRLYGYTF
TRBD1,TRBV10-3,TRBJ1-1,few,14,TGTGCCATCGACTCGGGACAGGGGCCAGCTGAAGCTTTCTTT,CAIDSGQGPAEAFF
NA,TRBV11-3,TRBJ2-5,NA,15,TGTGCCAGCACCGGAAGGAGTGTTGAATCACCACCCCAGTACTTC,CASTGRSVESPPQYF
TRBD1,TRBV2,TRBJ1-5,few,19,TGTGCCAGCAGGGCCGGGACAGGGGCGCAGTTAAGAAGCAATCAGCCCCAGCATTTT,CASRAGTGAQLRSNQPQHF
TRBD1,TRBV7-3,TRBJ2-2,few,16,TGTGCCAGCAGCCCACAAGGACAGGGGGCCACCGGGGAGCTGTTTTTT,CASSPQGQGATGELFF
TRBD2,TRBV7-2,TRBJ2-3,NA,15,TGTGCCAGCAGCTTTATGGGACTAGGGACAGATACGCAGTATTTT,CASSFMGLGTDTQYF
NA,TRBV6-2/TRBV6-3,TRBJ2-7,NA,13,TGTGCCAGCGGAAGATCAGGGACCTACGAGCAGTACTTC,CASGRSGTYEQYF
TRBD1,TRBV10-3,TRBJ1-5,NA,16,TGTGCCATCAGTGAGTCGACACAGGGGGCGAATCAGCCCCAGCATTTT,CAISESTQGANQPQHF
TRBD2,TRBV7-2,TRBJ2-5,many,14,TGTGCCAGCAGAATAGCGGGAGCGTCGGAGACCCAGTACTTC,CASRIAGASETQYF
NA,TRBV30,TRBJ1-2,few,15,TGTGCCTGGGGGCTAACAGGTTTAGCTAACTATGGCTACACCTTC,CAWGLTGLANYGYTF
NA,TRBV12-3/TRBV12-4,TRBJ1-3,few,17,TGTGCCAGCAGCAGCCAGGTTCCGGGATTATCTGGAAACACCATATATTTT,CASSSQVPGLSGNTIYF
NA,TRBV7-2,TRBJ1-5,many,14,TGTGCCAGCAGCGTCGCCCAGGGCAATCAGCCCCAGCATTTT,CASSVAQGNQPQHF
NA,TRBV7-8,TRBJ2-3,NA,16,TGTGCCAGCAGCTTGTTGGGGACATCGGTAACAGATACGCAGTATTTT,CASSLLGTSVTDTQYF
TRBD2,TRBV28,TRBJ2-7,NA,17,TGTGCCAGCAGCCATCCAATCGGACTAGCGGGATCCTACGAGCAGTACTTC,CASSHPIGLAGSYEQYF
TRBD2,TRBV5-1,TRBJ2-6,few,19,TGCGCCAGCAGCCCCTGGACTAGCGGTATCCCCTCTGGGGCCAACGTCCTGACTTTC,CASSPWTSGIPSGANVLTF
NA,TRBV4-1,TRBJ2-1,NA,13,TGCGCCAGCAGCCAAGTATACCCGGCCGGGATGTTCTTC,CASSQVYPAGMFF
NA,TRBV12-5,TRBJ2-7,NA,16,TGTGCTAGTGGTTTGATCGCGGGACGGGAGCTCTACGAGCAGTACTTC,CASGLIAGRELYEQYF
NA,TRBV7-6,TRBJ2-7,many,12,TGTGCCAGCAGCTTAGGCAGGCACGAGCAGTACTTC,CASSLGRHEQYF
TRBD1,TRBV5-1,TRBJ1-2,NA,16,TGCGCCAGCAGCTTGTCTGGACAGGTTTTTAACTATGGCTACACCTTC,CASSLSGQVFNYGYTF
TRBD1,TRBV7-2,TRBJ2-5,many,15,TGTGCCAGCAGCCTCCCCCCGGGACAGCAAGAGACCCAGTACTTC,CASSLPPGQQETQYF
NA,TRBV5-1,TRBJ1-5,few,17,TGCGCCAGCAGCGCCAACCCGGGTCCCCAACCAAATCAGCCCCAGCATTTT,CASSANPGPQPNQPQHF
NA,TRBV6-2/TRBV6-3,TRBJ1-1,few,14,TGTGCCAGCACCCTTGTAGGGGGGCAAGATGAAGCTTTCTTT,CASTLVGGQDEAFF
TRBD2,TRBV5-1,TRBJ2-1,few,15,TGCGCCAGCAGCCCTACTAGCGGGAGGTTCGATGAGCAGTTCTTC,CASSPTSGRFDEQFF
NA,TRBV7-2,TRBJ2-1,NA,15,TGTGCCAGCAGCTCGGGACGGTACCCCTACAATGAGCAGTTCTTC,CASSSGRYPYNEQFF
TRBD2,TRBV6-2/TRBV6-3,TRBJ2-3,many,16,TGTGCCAGCAGTGGGACTAGCGCGTTGGGCACAGATACGCAGTATTTT,CASSGTSALGTDTQYF
TRBD1,TRBV6-2/TRBV6-3,TRBJ1-5,NA,14,TGTGCCAGCAGACACTCAGGGGGCGATCAGCCCCAGCATTTT,CASRHSGGDQPQHF
NA,TRBV28,TRBJ2-6,NA,12,TGTGCCAGCGCCTCTGGGGCCAACGTCCTGACTTTC,CASASGANVLTF
NA,TRBV19,TRBJ2-1,many,12,TGTGCCAGTACCTCCCGGGACTCGGAGCGATTCTTC,CASTSRDSERFF
TRBD1,TRBV4-1,TRBJ1-6,many,18,TGCGCCAGCAGCCAAGGGACAGGCCAGACTACTATTAATTCACCCCTCCACTTT,CASSQGTGQTTINSPLHF
NA,TRBV6-2/TRBV6-3,TRBJ2-4,few,17,TGTGCCAGCACCCCACGCGACGATGCTTTAGCCAAAAACATTCAGTACTTC,CASTPRDDALAKNIQYF
NA,TRBV7-2,TRBJ2-1,many,18,TGTGCCAGCAGCTTAGGACTGCAGCGGAGGAGCTCCTACAATGAGCAGTTCTTC,CASSLGLQRRSSYNEQFF
TRBD1,TRBV7-6,TRBJ2-7,many,17,TGTGCCAGCAGCTTAGGGGGGACAGGGTCCCTTATGGACGAGCAGTACTTC,CASSLGGTGSLMDEQYF
TRBD2,TRBV5-1,TRBJ2-1,NA,19,TGCGCCAGCAGCTCGGCGGGACTAGCGGGAGCGGGGTCCTACAATGAGCAGTTCTTC,CASSSAGLAGAGSYNEQFF
NA,TRBV7-2,TRBJ2-2,many,17,TGTGCCAGCAGCGCCTCGCTGGCGGCGGGGAACACCGGGGAGCTGTTTTTT,CASSASLAAGNTGELFF
NA,TRBV5-4,TRBJ2-7,NA,15,TGTGCCAGCAGCTTGGGACCTACTGAAGGGTACGAGCAGTACTTC,CASSLGPTEGYEQYF